The source of this T cell receptor (beta chain) is a study of T cells in Graves' hyperthyroidism and ophthalmopathy. This clonotype was counted only a few times. Its antigen is unknown. Amplified TCR beta CDR3 regions derived from RNA transcripts. When the TCR CDR3 underwent first-round RT-PCR, the HTBI primer set was used. TCRdb re-derived calls from the multiplex PCR reads in MiXCR, one entry per CDR3 protein. This sample carries around 400,000 distinct CDR3 sequences, approximately 25% of them seen once, and the ten largest clones take more than 60%. Hyperthyroidism was newly diagnosed in patients aged 18 to 65 (duration under 2 months). Patients were excluded because of uncontrolled infection, other autoimmune disease, pregnancy or lactation. Study results and limitations: Ophthalmopathy cases were set apart from stable hyperthyroidism by a 13 V-J model. Appearing also in blood were most of the thyroid clonotypes expanded above 0.001.

The CDR3 is 15 amino acids. Germline V gene sequence: CDR1 KGHDR, CDR2 SFDVKD. The V gene lost 4 bases and the J gene lost 5 bases, with 16 bases spanning the gap. The source is a man between 50 and 59 years old with Graves' hyperthyroidism. The sequenced material came from blood. The chain employs TRBV24-1 and TRBJ2-5; TRBD1 might be the D (6 bases). The CDR3 loop is CATSEPTGLGETQYF. CDR3 coding DNA: TGTGCCACCAGTGAGCCTACAGGGTTGGGGGAGACCCAGTACTTC.